Listed here are 2 T cell receptor beta chains from one sample, sequenced in a study of T cell repertoires in cytomegalovirus infection. Which antigens these TCRs recognize remains unknown. Using its own MiXCR run on the reads, TCRdb lists one record per CDR3 protein. The profile shows fewer than 1,000,000 distinct CDR3 sequences, around 29% of them singletons. The sequencing here drew on cultured CD8+ T cells from PBMCs, taken from culture after CMV antigen stimulation. All receptors come from a human donor in good health (CMV status not recorded). Some clones in this sample may be carry-over from other donors' samples.

This clonotype was counted only a few times. The chain joins TRBV10-3 to TRBJ2-3, with 9 bases matching TRBD2. Germline loops: CDR1 ENHRY, CDR2 SYGVKD. V was clipped by 5 bases and J by 0 bases; unmatched bases: 12. CDR3 length: 18 residues. This chain's CDR3 is CAISPSERGAPSTDTQYF. CDR3 bases: TGTGCCATCAGTCCCTCCGAGCGGGGGGCCCCTAGCACAGATACGCAGTATTTT.

The genes are TRBV4-1 and TRBJ2-1; D could derive from TRBD1 or TRBD2 (5 bases each). This CDR3 has 17 residues. Trimming took off 0 bases at V and 2 bases at J, with 14 bases between the two ends. Germline values: CDR1 MGHRA, CDR2 YSYEKL. In DNA, the CDR3 is TGCGCCAGCAGCCAAGAATCCGGGACGGCCCCCTACAATGAGCAGTTCTTC. Its translation: CASSQESGTAPYNEQFF.